Listed below are T cell receptor beta chains from one sample, sequenced in a study of CD8 T cells in ankylosing spondylitis. TCRdb re-analysed the 5' RACE reads in MiXCR, keeping a single row per CDR3 protein. The sample lists under 450,000 distinct CDR3 sequences; approximately 22% were seen once. Material: blood, either unsorted or a sorted T cell fraction (not recorded which). The origin of the receptors is a male donor with ankylosing spondylitis or in good health (not recorded which). Each CDR3 is given with its conserved first and last residue. A D gene is named only where the DNA matches it firmly. A clone size is listed for some rows: how often the clone was seen (once, few, many), or a class if it is expanded.

V	D	size	J	DNA	CDR3
TRBV4-1	.	few	TRBJ2-7	TGCGCCAGCAGCCAAGCCGGGGCCCCGATCTCCGAGCAGTACTTC	CASSQAGAPISEQYF
TRBV7-9	TRBD1	.	TRBJ1-1	TGTGCCAGCAGCCTCGGACAGGGGGCGAACACTGAAGCTTTCTTT	CASSLGQGANTEAFF
TRBV13	TRBD2	.	TRBJ2-5	TGTGCCAGCAGTGGCGCCCCGGGACTAGCGGACGCTCAAGAGACCCAGTACTTC	CASSGAPGLADAQETQYF
TRBV9	TRBD2	.	TRBJ2-7	TGTGCCAGCAGCAACTCTCGGACTAGCGGGGGATCCTACGAGCAGTACTTC	CASSNSRTSGGSYEQYF
TRBV6-1	.	.	TRBJ2-2	TGTGCCAGCCTCTTAGGGGCAGAGAACACCGGGGAGCTGTTTTTT	CASLLGAENTGELFF
TRBV7-9	TRBD1	.	TRBJ2-7	TGTGCCAGCAGCTTAGCACTAGGACAGGGCCACGAGCAGTACTTC	CASSLALGQGHEQYF
TRBV10-3	.	few	TRBJ2-7	TGTGCCATCAGTGAGGAAGGCGGCAGCTCCTACGAGCAGTACTTC	CAISEEGGSSYEQYF
TRBV28	TRBD2	few	TRBJ2-1	TGTGGAGCGGGGTATGAGCAGTTCTTC	CGAGYEQFF
TRBV9	.	few	TRBJ2-3	TGTGCCAGCAGCCTAAACTTGGGCGAGTTGTCAGATACGCAGTATTTT	CASSLNLGELSDTQYF
TRBV10-1	.	few	TRBJ2-3	TGCGCCAGCAGTGAGTCAGTCCCTTCCGATACGCAGTATTTT	CASSESVPSDTQYF
TRBV12-3/TRBV12-4	TRBD1	few	TRBJ1-2	TGTGCCAGCACCGACACAGGGGAATATGGCTACACCTTC	CASTDTGEYGYTF
TRBV12-3/TRBV12-4	.	many	TRBJ1-5	TGTGCCAGCAGTCCCTATACAGGGAGCAATCAGCCCCAGCATTTT	CASSPYTGSNQPQHF
TRBV7-2	.	.	TRBJ2-5	TGTGCCAGCAGCTTAGCTACGGGGGAGGAAGAGACCCAGTACTTC	CASSLATGEEETQYF
TRBV7-9	.	few	TRBJ1-6	TGTGCCAGCAGCCCGGGGTGGGAGGGGAATTCACCCCTCCACTTT	CASSPGWEGNSPLHF
TRBV3-1	.	.	TRBJ2-4	TGTGCCAGCAGCCAAGAACAGAACCTAGCCAAAAACATTCAGTACTTC	CASSQEQNLAKNIQYF
TRBV9	TRBD2	.	TRBJ2-1	TGTGCCAGCAGCGCGCTCCCAGGGCGGGGGGGTTACAATGAGCAGTTCTTC	CASSALPGRGGYNEQFF
TRBV29-1	.	.	TRBJ2-1	TGCAGCGTTGATCAAGGGTACAATGAGCAGTTCTTC	CSVDQGYNEQFF
TRBV7-9	.	.	TRBJ1-6	TGTGCCAGCAGCTTCGGTTCGGATTCACCCCTCCACTTT	CASSFGSDSPLHF
TRBV6-2/TRBV6-3	TRBD1	.	TRBJ2-1	TGTGCCAGCGTGGACAGGGACTCCTACAATGAGCAGTTCTTC	CASVDRDSYNEQFF
TRBV11-2	.	.	TRBJ2-3	TGTGCCAGCAGCTTAGATCCCGGACTCCTAAACACAGATACGCAGTATTTT	CASSLDPGLLNTDTQYF
TRBV12-3/TRBV12-4	.	few	TRBJ2-7	TGTGCCAGCAGTCTCGGGACTCATGCGAACTTC	CASSLGTHANF
TRBV6-1	.	.	TRBJ1-3	TGTGCCAGCAGTCTCAGGGCCCTAACCTTCTCTGGAAACACCATATATTTT	CASSLRALTFSGNTIYF